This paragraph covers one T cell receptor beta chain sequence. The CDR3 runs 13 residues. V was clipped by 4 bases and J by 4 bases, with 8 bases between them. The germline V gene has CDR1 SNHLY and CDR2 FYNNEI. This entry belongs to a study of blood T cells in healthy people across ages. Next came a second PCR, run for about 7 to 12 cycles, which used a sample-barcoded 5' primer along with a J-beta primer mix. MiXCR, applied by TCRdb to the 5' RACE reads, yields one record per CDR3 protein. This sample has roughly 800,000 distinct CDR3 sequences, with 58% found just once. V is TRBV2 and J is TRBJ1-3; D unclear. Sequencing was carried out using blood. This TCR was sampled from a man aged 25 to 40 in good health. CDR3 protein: CASSASGGNTIYF. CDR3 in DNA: TGTGCCAGCAGTGCTTCGGGCGGAAACACCATATATTTT.